This T cell receptor beta chain derives from a study of blood T cell repertoires in COVID-19. Study summary: Sources were T cells, B-cell-depleted T cells, or PBMCs; the material itself was cDNA or gDNA.

Germline V gene lookup returns CDR1 WNHNN and CDR2 SYGVQD (reference sequence). The CDR3 has 13 amino acids. Trimming stripped 5 bases from V and 1 base from J, with 8 bases between. As processed by the authors: Estimation of nucleated cell counts was performed using reference gene primer amplification. Sequenced by immunoSEQ multiplex PCR; TCRdb stores in-frame clones only, minus some. The D gene and trimming were derived from the DNA, and the V and J assignments and clone size from that table. Among a few hundred thousand clones listed, roughly 90% were seen once. Participants were aged about 18 to 100 years from about 25 US areas. Allocation to cohorts depended on clinical history reported by the participants.

The chain recombines TRBV10-1 with TRBJ1-1; D gene uncertain. This TCR derives from a man aged 18 to 29 with acute COVID-19. Sequenced material: PBMCs or T cells enriched from blood (not recorded which). Here the CDR3 reads CASSYQENTEAFF. The CDR3 DNA follows: TGCGCCAGCAGTTATCAGGAGAACACTGAAGCTTTCTTT.